Listed below are T cell receptor beta chains from one sample, sequenced in a study of T cell responses to AZD1222 COVID-19 vaccine. This table comes from immunoSEQ multiplex PCR, and its TCRdb copy is limited to in-frame clones, with some not included. The table lists more than 95,000 clones, 70% to 90% of them singletons. Sequencing used peripheral blood, obtained 28 days after the second AZD1222 dose. The receptor set was obtained from an adult who received the AZD1222 COVID-19 vaccine. Each CDR3 is given with its conserved first and last residue. The D gene is left open where the match is weak. Rows give clone size only sometimes, using once, few, many, or a class for an expanded clone.

cdr3_nt cdr3_aa v_call clone_size j_call d_call
TGTGCCAGCATGGTCCAGGGCTATGGCTACACCTTC CASMVQGYGYTF TRBV2 once TRBJ1-2 NA
TGTGCCAGCAGTTTTAGGGGGGGAAACATTCAGTACTTC CASSFRGGNIQYF TRBV27 NA TRBJ2-4 NA
TGTGCCAGCTCACTGAACCGGGACAGGGTGGGTACTGAAGCTTTCTTT CASSLNRDRVGTEAFF TRBV18 NA TRBJ1-1 TRBD1
TGCGCCAGCAGCTTGGCCGGGACAAATTCGGAGACCCAGTACTTC CASSLAGTNSETQYF TRBV5-1 NA TRBJ2-5 NA
TGTGCCTCGGGACAGGAGAACACTGAAGCTTTCTTT CASGQENTEAFF TRBV28 NA TRBJ1-1 TRBD1
TGCAGCGTTGAACTATATTCACCCGGGAGGAGCTCCTACAATGAGCAGTTCTTC CSVELYSPGRSSYNEQFF TRBV29-1 NA TRBJ2-1 TRBD2
TGTGCCAGCAGTCAGAGGACAGGGGGAAGTCAGCCCCAGCATTTT CASSQRTGGSQPQHF TRBV6-5 NA TRBJ1-5 TRBD1
TGCGCCAGCAGCACCGGACAAGAGCAGTACTTC CASSTGQEQYF TRBV5-1 NA TRBJ2-7 NA
TGTGCCAGCAGCTTATCAGGGAACGGAAACACCATATATTTT CASSLSGNGNTIYF TRBV7-3 NA TRBJ1-3 NA
TGTGCCAGCAGTTTTGGGGCGAACTATGGCTACACCTTC CASSFGANYGYTF TRBV7-9 NA TRBJ1-2 NA
TGTGCCATCAGTGTCCGGGACCTCAACGAGCAGTTCTTC CAISVRDLNEQFF TRBV10-3 NA TRBJ2-1 NA
TGCAGTGCTGGGGGGACAGAGCAGTACTTC CSAGGTEQYF TRBV20-1 once TRBJ2-7 NA
TGTGCCAGCAGCCTAACGTCAGATAGCAATCAGCCCCAGCATTTT CASSLTSDSNQPQHF TRBV7-9 NA TRBJ1-5 NA
TGTGCCAGCAGGTCCTCAGGGGGCCATTACGAGCAGTACTTC CASRSSGGHYEQYF TRBV6-5 NA TRBJ2-7 TRBD1
TGTGCCAGCAGCCATTTAGACGGCTATGGCTACACCTTC CASSHLDGYGYTF TRBV7-9 NA TRBJ1-2 NA
TGTGCCAGCAAACCGCGACGAGAGTCTGGGGCCAACGTCCTGACTTTC CASKPRRESGANVLTF TRBV21-1 NA TRBJ2-6 NA
TGTGCCAGCAGCGTTTTTGGGACTAGCGGAGTCCATGACACAGATACGCAGTATTTT CASSVFGTSGVHDTDTQYF TRBV9 NA TRBJ2-3 TRBD2
TGTGCCAGCAGCGTAGGGGGGCCACTCTCCTACGAGCAGTACTTC CASSVGGPLSYEQYF TRBV9 NA TRBJ2-7 NA
TGTGCCAGCAGCACCGAGGAGGGGACTGGACAGTTCTTC CASSTEEGTGQFF TRBV7-2 NA TRBJ2-1 NA
TGTGCCAGCAACTTTGCCTCTGAAAAACTGTTTTTT CASNFASEKLFF TRBV2 NA TRBJ1-4 NA
TGTGCCAGCAGTCGGGGAGGTCCTCAGCCCCAGCATTTT CASSRGGPQPQHF TRBV7-9 NA TRBJ1-5 NA
TGCGCCAGCAGCTTGAGGGGTAACACCGGGGAGCTGTTTTTT CASSLRGNTGELFF TRBV5-1 NA TRBJ2-2 NA
TGTGCCAGCTCACTGACTAGCCTCCAAGAGACCCAGTACTTC CASSLTSLQETQYF TRBV18 NA TRBJ2-5 TRBD2
TGTGCCAGTAGTAGGGGAACACAAGAGACCCAGTACTTC CASSRGTQETQYF TRBV19 few TRBJ2-5 NA
TGTGCCAGCTCACCGCCCGCACGAGGAACGGATGAGCAGTTCTTC CASSPPARGTDEQFF TRBV18 NA TRBJ2-1 NA
TGCAGCGTTGAAGATCGGAAACTGTTTGGGAGCTATGGCTACACCTTC CSVEDRKLFGSYGYTF TRBV29-1 NA TRBJ1-2 NA
TGCGCCAGTGGCCGGGACAGAGTCCACGAGCAGTACTTC CASGRDRVHEQYF TRBV23-1 NA TRBJ2-7 TRBD1
TGCGCCAGCAGCTTTTTCGGGCGGGAGCTGTTTTTT CASSFFGRELFF TRBV5-1 NA TRBJ2-2 NA
TGTGCCAGCAGCTTCCGGGGGCTTCGCTCACCCCTCCACTTT CASSFRGLRSPLHF TRBV5-4 NA TRBJ1-6 NA
TGTGCCAGCACGGCCCAGGGAGGGGACGGGATGAACACTGAAGCTTTCTTT CASTAQGGDGMNTEAFF TRBV10-3 NA TRBJ1-1 NA
TGTGCCAGCAGTGGTATCGAACTAGCGGGAACCTACGAGCAGTACTTC CASSGIELAGTYEQYF TRBV6-1 NA TRBJ2-7 TRBD2
TGCAGCGCCGGGGGTGGGCCGAGGGAGACCCAGTACTTC CSAGGGPRETQYF TRBV29-1 NA TRBJ2-5 NA
TGTGCCAGCAGCTTAATGGGGGCTGGTGAAAAACTGTTTTTT CASSLMGAGEKLFF TRBV7-8 NA TRBJ1-4 NA
TGTGCCAGCAGCCTCGGGACCGAGGGGAGTGAAGCTTTCTTT CASSLGTEGSEAFF TRBV7-2 few TRBJ1-1 NA
TGTGCCAGCAGTTCGACAGGGTACGAGCAGTACTTC CASSSTGYEQYF TRBV27 few TRBJ2-7 TRBD1
TGTGCCAGCTCACCAGGCAGACAGATCGGGGAGCTGTTTTTT CASSPGRQIGELFF TRBV18 NA TRBJ2-2 NA
TGCGCCAGCAGCTTGGGATCGAGCGGGAGCACAGATACGCAGTATTTT CASSLGSSGSTDTQYF TRBV5-1 NA TRBJ2-3 NA
TGTGCCAGCAGCTTAATGTGGGGCAGACCCGACTCTGGAAACACCATATATTTT CASSLMWGRPDSGNTIYF TRBV7-6 NA TRBJ1-3 NA
TGCGCCAGCAGCCCGGGACTAGCGGGGGGGCGTCACACCGGGGAGCTGTTTTTT CASSPGLAGGRHTGELFF TRBV4-1 once TRBJ2-2 TRBD2
TGCAGCGTTGTCAGGGGAAGCACTGAAGCTTTCTTT CSVVRGSTEAFF TRBV29-1 NA TRBJ1-1 NA
TGCAGCGTTGAAGTTTTCGCCAACACAGATACGCAGTATTTT CSVEVFANTDTQYF TRBV29-1 NA TRBJ2-3 NA
TGTGCCAGCTCCTCGGGAGAAGGCTATGGCTACACCTTC CASSSGEGYGYTF TRBV7-3 NA TRBJ1-2 NA
TGCGCCAGCAGCTTAACCCCAGGGGCGAGCAATCAGCCCCAGCATTTT CASSLTPGASNQPQHF TRBV5-1 NA TRBJ1-5 NA
TGTGCCACCAGCAGAGCGGGAGGGACTGAAGCTTTCTTT CATSRAGGTEAFF TRBV15 NA TRBJ1-1 NA
TGTGCCAGCAGCGTGACAGGGGGCTCCGGAAACACCATATATTTT CASSVTGGSGNTIYF TRBV9 NA TRBJ1-3 TRBD1
TGCAGTGCTTTCACAGAAAATGGCTACACCTTC CSAFTENGYTF TRBV20-1 NA TRBJ1-2 NA
TGTGCCAGCAGCTTAGATAGGGGTAAACATGGCTACACCTTC CASSLDRGKHGYTF TRBV7-2 NA TRBJ1-2 NA